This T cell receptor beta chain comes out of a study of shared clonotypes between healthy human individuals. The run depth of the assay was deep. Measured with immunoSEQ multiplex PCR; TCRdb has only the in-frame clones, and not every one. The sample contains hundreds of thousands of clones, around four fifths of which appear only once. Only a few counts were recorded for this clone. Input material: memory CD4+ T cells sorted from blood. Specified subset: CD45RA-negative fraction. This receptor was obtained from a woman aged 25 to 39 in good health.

This CDR3 reads CRNKRELYNEQFF. Here the CDR3 DNA reads TGCAGAAACAAGCGGGAGCTCTACAATGAGCAGTTCTTC. V usage is TRBV29-1 and J usage is TRBJ2-1; 8 nucleotides line up with TRBD2. The CDR3 spans 13 residues. Germline V gene data show CDR1 as SQVTM and CDR2 as ANQGSEA.